These 20 T cell receptor beta chains were all obtained from the same sample, sequenced in a study of shared clonotypes between healthy human individuals. Positively selected for CCR7, the CD45RO-negative cells used as naive CD8 cells excluded terminally differentiated effector memory CD45RA+ cells. Data came from immunoSEQ multiplex PCR; TCRdb stores just in-frame clones and leaves some out. The sample yields around 640,000 clones, 96% seen once. Sample: naive CD8+ T cells sorted from blood. These receptors came from a woman in her twenties or thirties in good health.

The chain recombines TRBV9 with TRBJ1-4; possible D gene TRBD1, 6 bases. Deletions cut 0 bases from V and 2 bases from J, with 14 bases between. Germline-derived CDR1 and CDR2 are SGDLS and YYNGEE. CDR3 length equals 17 residues. The CDR3 region is CASSVEGGRTTNEKLFF. For the CDR3, the DNA is TGTGCCAGCAGCGTAGAGGGGGGGCGGACCACTAATGAAAAACTGTTTTTT.

The gene calls are TRBV11-2 and TRBJ2-7, with 7 nucleotides matching TRBD1. J lost 7 bases, V lost 2 bases, and 5 bases had no gene match. The germline V gene has CDR1 SGHAT and CDR2 FQNNGV. This CDR3 region has 13 residues. The CDR3 region is CASSLPDRFEQYF. CDR3 in DNA: TGTGCCAGCAGCTTACCGGACAGGTTTGAGCAGTACTTC.

DNA of the CDR3: TGTGCCAGCAGTTCGACAGGGGGCAACACTGAAGCTTTCTTT. The encoded protein is CASSSTGGNTEAFF. The J gene is TRBJ1-1, the V gene TRBV28; 10 nucleotides line up with TRBD1. V lost 4 bases, J lost 2 bases, and 1 base stayed unmatched. The germline V gene encodes CDR1 MDHEN and CDR2 SYDVKM. The length of the CDR3 is 14 residues.

The V gene is TRBV2, the J gene TRBJ1-1, with D perhaps TRBD1 (6 bases). The germline V and J ends were trimmed by 6 bases and 3 bases, with 14 bases remaining between them. The germline V gene encodes CDR1 SNHLY and CDR2 FYNNEI. The CDR3 sequence is 14 residues long. DNA for the CDR3: TGTGCCAGCAGAGCAGGGGTTTGGGACACTGAAGCTTTCTTT. This translates into CASRAGVWDTEAFF.

The genes are TRBV27 and TRBJ2-1, with 8 bases matching TRBD2. After removal of 6 bases from V and 6 bases from J, the junction contained 10 bases not matched to a gene. This CDR3 spans 15 amino acids. Germline values: CDR1 MNHEY, CDR2 SMNVEV (reference sequence). CDR3 residues: CASSGTLGRANEQFF. CDR3 DNA sequence: TGTGCCAGCAGCGGGACTCTCGGGAGGGCCAATGAGCAGTTCTTC.

The chain recombines TRBV6-5 with TRBJ2-1, with D tentatively TRBD2 (6 bases). Trimming took 0 bases from V and 2 from J, leaving 8 bases between them. Germline CDR1 MNHEY, CDR2 SVGAGI. This CDR3 has 15 residues. CDR3 nucleotide sequence: TGTGCCAGCAGTTACTCGACTAGTCCCTACAATGAGCAGTTCTTC. Protein product: CASSYSTSPYNEQFF.

The V call is TRBV9, the J call TRBJ1-1; D ambiguous. The V and J ends lost 0 bases and 4 bases respectively, with 10 bases between them. Germline V gene data show CDR1 as SGDLS and CDR2 as YYNGEE. There are 14 residues in the CDR3. CDR3 in DNA: TGTGCCAGCAGCGTAGAGGATTTTGTCACTGAAGCTTTCTTT. It codes for CASSVEDFVTEAFF.

The chain uses TRBV19 and TRBJ2-1; D gene ambiguous. CDR1 is LNHDA and CDR2 is SQIVND in the germline V gene (reference sequence). V gave up 2 bases and J gave up 0 bases, with 5 bases separating them. The CDR3 covers 14 residues. CDR3 nucleotides: TGTGCCAGTAGTATATACCTCTCCTACAATGAGCAGTTCTTC. Translation: CASSIYLSYNEQFF.

This clone was recorded once. The chain has TRBV13 and TRBJ2-7; D is ambiguous. V was shortened by 4 bases and J by 3 bases, with 16 bases between the two germline ends. This CDR3 has 15 amino acids. The germline V gene encodes CDR1 PRHDT and CDR2 FYEKMQ (reference sequence). As DNA, the CDR3 is TGTGCCAGCAGCTCCTCCCCCTCGTCTCGCTACGAGCAGTACTTC. Translation: CASSSSPSSRYEQYF.

J is TRBJ2-3 and V is TRBV27; no clear D gene. Trimming shortened V by 3 bases and J by 2 bases, and 6 bases separated the two germline ends. Germline CDR1 is MNHEY and CDR2 is SMNVEV (reference sequence). The CDR3 is 13 residues long. CDR3 sequence: CASSFGHTDTQYF. Written as DNA, the CDR3 is TGTGCCAGCAGTTTTGGGCACACAGATACGCAGTATTTT.

CDR3 protein: CAWSLAPGLTYEQYF. The CDR3 region has the DNA TGTGCCTGGAGTTTAGCCCCAGGGTTGACCTACGAGCAGTACTTC. This sequence joins TRBV30 and TRBJ2-7, with D possibly matching TRBD1 (5 bases). V was shortened by 2 bases and J by 2 bases, with 16 bases between the two germline ends. CDR3 length: 15 residues. Per germline, CDR1 GTSNPN and CDR2 SVGIG (reference sequence).

Regarding this clone: Other nucleotide sequences in the sample specify the same CDR3. This chain links TRBV29-1 with TRBJ2-1, with D hard to call. V lost 4 bases to trimming and J lost 4 bases, with 8 bases between them. This CDR3 has 12 residues. Germline V gene lookup returns CDR1 SQVTM and CDR2 ANQGSEA. The CDR3 here is CSVVLAYNEQFF. Here the CDR3 DNA reads TGCAGCGTTGTGCTTGCTTACAATGAGCAGTTCTTC.

The chain is built from TRBV2 and TRBJ2-2, with 9 bases fitting TRBD2. Trimming took 7 bases from V and 6 from J; bases not matched to a gene: 9. Per germline, CDR1 SNHLY and CDR2 FYNNEI. The CDR3 is 15 amino acids. The CDR3 spells CASIELAGLPGELFF. Here the CDR3 DNA reads TGTGCCAGCATCGAACTAGCGGGTCTACCCGGGGAGCTGTTTTTT.

In its sample, this clone was seen once. This chain connects TRBV2 to TRBJ1-1; tentatively, D is TRBD1 (5 bases). V lost 6 bases and J lost 0, with 11 bases in between. The CDR3 length is 14 residues. From germline, CDR1 is SNHLY and CDR2 FYNNEI. This CDR3 reads CASSVDTMNTEAFF. CDR3 bases: TGTGCCAGCAGCGTGGACACCATGAACACTGAAGCTTTCTTT.

The chain joins TRBV7-6 to TRBJ2-7, with D possibly being TRBD2 (5 bases). V was clipped by 8 bases and J by 3 bases, with 14 bases between them. The CDR3 is 13 residues long. The germline V gene encodes CDR1 SGHVS and CDR2 FNYEAQ. The CDR3 reads CASSPGRSYEQYF. CDR3 coding DNA: TGTGCCAGCTCCCCGGGAAGGAGCTACGAGCAGTACTTC.

This clone showed up just once. The genes are TRBV2 and TRBJ2-5; 8 nucleotides match TRBD2. The J call may not be correct, given that the DNA end is closer to TRBJ2-7. The CDR3 totals 14 residues. The germline gives CDR1 SNHLY, CDR2 FYNNEI. CDR3 nucleotides: TGTGCCAGCAGTGAAACTAGCGGATCCTACGAGCAGTACTTC. Protein sequence: CASSETSGSYEQYF.

This sequence joins TRBV4-1 and TRBJ1-6, with D tentatively TRBD1 (5 bases). Trimming removed 0 bases from V and 11 bases from J, with 11 bases in between. The CDR3 runs 14 residues. Germline values: CDR1 MGHRA, CDR2 YSYEKL. CDR3 protein: CASSQDQGKPPLHF. The CDR3 DNA sequence: TGCGCCAGCAGCCAAGATCAGGGAAAACCACCCCTCCACTTT.

Note on this clone: Other DNA sequences in this sample translate to the same CDR3. The chain uses TRBV7-9 and TRBJ2-7; D may correspond to TRBD1 or TRBD2 (5 bases each). This CDR3 spans 13 amino acids. Germline V gene lookup returns CDR1 SEHNR and CDR2 FQNEAQ (reference sequence). Trimming removed 3 bases at V and 3 bases at J, with 9 bases between. CDR3 DNA: TGTGCCAGCAGCTTCCGGGACGGCTACGAGCAGTACTTC. Translation gives CASSFRDGYEQYF. Full variable domain (missing parts from reference TRBV7-9 and TRBJ2-7): DTGVSQNPRHKITKRGQNVTFRCDPISEHNRLYWYRQTLGQGPEFLTYFQNEAQLEKSRLLSDRFSAERPKGSFSTLEIQRTEQGDSAMYLCASSFRDGYEQYFGPGTRLTVT.

The rearrangement links TRBV5-1 to TRBJ2-7; D tentatively reads TRBD1 or TRBD2 (5 bases each). The germline V and J ends were trimmed by 3 bases and 1 base, with 11 bases remaining between them. CDR1 SGHRS and CDR2 YFSETQ come from the germline V gene. CDR3 length equals 14 residues. For the CDR3, the DNA is TGCGCCAGCAGCTCGGTCGGGGCGTCCTACGAGCAGTACTTC. Protein product: CASSSVGASYEQYF.

The chain recombines TRBV19 with TRBJ2-3; possible D gene TRBD1, 6 bases. CDR3 size: 17 residues. Germline-derived CDR1 and CDR2 are LNHDA and SQIVND (reference sequence). Trimming cost V 4 bases and J 2 bases, with 19 bases left between them. The CDR3 DNA follows: TGTGCCAGTAGTACCTGGGACACTAAGATAAACACAGATACGCAGTATTTT. Translating it yields CASSTWDTKINTDTQYF.